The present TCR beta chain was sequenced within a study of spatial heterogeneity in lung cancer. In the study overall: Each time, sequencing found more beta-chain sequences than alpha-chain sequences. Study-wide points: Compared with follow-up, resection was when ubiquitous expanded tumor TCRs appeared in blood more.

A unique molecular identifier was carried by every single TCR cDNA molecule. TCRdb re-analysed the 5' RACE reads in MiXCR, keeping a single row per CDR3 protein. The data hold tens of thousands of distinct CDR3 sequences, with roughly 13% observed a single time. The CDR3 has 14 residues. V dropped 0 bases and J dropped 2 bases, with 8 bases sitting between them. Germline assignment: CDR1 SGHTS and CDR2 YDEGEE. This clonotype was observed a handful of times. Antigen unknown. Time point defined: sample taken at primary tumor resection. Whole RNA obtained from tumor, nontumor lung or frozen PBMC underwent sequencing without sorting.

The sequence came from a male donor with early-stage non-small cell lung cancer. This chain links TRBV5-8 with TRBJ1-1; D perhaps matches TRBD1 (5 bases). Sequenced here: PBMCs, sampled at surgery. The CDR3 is CASSLGGRNTEAFF. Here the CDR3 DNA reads TGTGCCAGCAGCTTGGGGGGCCGCAACACTGAAGCTTTCTTT.